The entry that follows covers one T cell receptor beta chain sequence. The CDR3 regions of TCR beta were amplified from RNA transcripts. RT-PCR in the first round (using the HTBI primer set) targeted the TCR CDR3. TCRdb re-derived calls from the multiplex PCR reads in MiXCR, one entry per CDR3 protein. Found here are about 350,000 distinct CDR3 sequences, about an eighth of them singletons; the top ten hold 34%. These data belong to a study of T cells in Graves' hyperthyroidism and ophthalmopathy. Sequenced material: blood. This TCR derives from a woman aged 40 to 50 with Graves' ophthalmopathy.

DNA of the CDR3: TGCGCCAGCAGACCTCAGGGGGCTGATGAAGCTTTCTTT. Translation gives CASRPQGADEAFF. The rearrangement links TRBV5-1 to TRBJ1-1; 8 bases map to TRBD1. Germline-derived CDR1 and CDR2 are SGHRS and YFSETQ. The CDR3 is 13 residues long. V dropped 5 bases and J dropped 7; count of bases not matched to a gene: 7. The entire variable domain, with the rest obtained from reference TRBV5-1 and TRBJ1-1, is as follows: KAGVTQTPRYLIKTRGQQVTLSCSPISGHRSVSWYQQTPGQGLQFLFEYFSETQRNKGNFPGRFSGRQFSNSRSEMNVSTLELGDSALYLCASRPQGADEAFFGQGTRLTVV.